This entry lists 14 T cell receptor beta chains sequenced from one sample in a study of T cell repertoires in aging, cancer and after chemotherapy. TRB rearrangements spanning V, D and J were amplified using mixed TRB-A/B primers. TCRdb recomputed calls from the multiplex PCR reads with MiXCR, one row per CDR3 protein. The sample consists of 1,500 or so distinct CDR3 sequences, approximately 49% of them appearing once. Peripheral blood genomic DNA, not sorted cells or RNA, was the template. The sequenced material came from blood. All receptors derive from a human donor with a blood cancer.

This chain connects TRBV29-1 to TRBJ1-2; 8 bases are shared with TRBD1. The CDR3 consists of 14 residues. With V trimmed by 6 bases and J by 8 bases, 14 bases remained unmatched. Germline loops: CDR1 SQVTM, CDR2 ANQGSEA. CDR3 DNA: TGCAGCGTCGGTCGCCCAGGGGGCTTGGGCGGCTACACCTTC. This translates into CSVGRPGGLGGYTF.

By share of the sample, this clonotype is large. This CDR3 reads CASSPVAGGRNEQFF. In nucleotides, the CDR3 is TGTGCCAGCAGTCCGGTAGCGGGGGGGCGGAATGAGCAGTTCTTC. J is TRBJ2-1 and V is TRBV12-3 or TRBV12-4; 11 positions match TRBD2. The trim removed 5 bases at V and 7 bases at J, leaving 7 bases unmatched. The CDR3 totals 15 residues.

This clonotype counts as medium-sized. The DNA for the CDR3 is TGTGCCAGCAGTTTTGCCCACTCCTACGAGCAGTACTTC. Residues: CASSFAHSYEQYF. This chain uses TRBV28 with TRBJ2-7, with unresolved D. This CDR3 comprises 13 residues. Germline V lookup: CDR1 MDHEN, CDR2 SYDVKM. The V end was cut by 3 bases, the J end by 0 bases, with 6 bases between.

This clonotype was seen a handful of times. V usage is TRBV29-1 and J usage is TRBJ1-4; D is uncertain. The CDR3 extends over 13 amino acids. Trimming took off 4 bases at V and 4 bases at J, with 10 bases between the two ends. Germline CDR1 reads SQVTM; CDR2 reads ANQGSEA. CDR3 DNA: TGCAGCGTTGGTCACCGGCTTAATGAAAAACTGTTTTTT. As protein: CSVGHRLNEKLFF.

The gene calls are TRBV29-1 and TRBJ2-1; D is perhaps TRBD1 or TRBD2 (5 bases each). The CDR3 is 15 amino acids. Germline CDR1 SQVTM, CDR2 ANQGSEA. The V gene lost 3 bases and the J gene lost 2 bases, with 14 bases spanning the gap. CDR3 sequence: CSVDGQGVTYNEQFF. The CDR3, as DNA: TGCAGCGTTGATGGGCAGGGAGTAACCTACAATGAGCAGTTCTTC.

This chain joins TRBV6-2 or TRBV6-3 and TRBJ1-1; tentatively, D is TRBD1 (5 bases). This CDR3 comprises 11 residues. V dropped 7 bases and J dropped 5 bases, with 8 bases sitting between them. Germline-derived CDR1 and CDR2 are MNHEY and SVGEGT. The CDR3 DNA reads as TGTGCCAGCACTCAGGGTACTGAAGCTTTCTTT. Protein: CASTQGTEAFF.

This clonotype is classed as medium-sized. The chain joins TRBV4-3 to TRBJ2-3, with 15 bases aligning to TRBD2. Germline V gene sequence: CDR1 LGHNA, CDR2 YSLEER. The CDR3 runs to 18 residues. J gave up 0 bases and V 4 bases, and 5 bases lay outside the gene matches. Written as DNA, the CDR3 is TGCGCCAGCAGCCTCGGACTAGCGGGAGGGTCTAGCACAGATACGCAGTATTTT. Translating gives CASSLGLAGGSSTDTQYF.

V is TRBV12-3 or TRBV12-4 and J is TRBJ2-7; the D gene could be TRBD1 or TRBD2 (7 bases each). The length of the CDR3 is 16 residues. V was trimmed by 5 bases and J by 6 bases, leaving 23 bases between them. CDR3 in DNA: TGTGCCAGCAGTCCGCAGGGGGGGTGGTATCAAGGCGAGCAGTACTTC. This encodes CASSPQGGWYQGEQYF.

J is TRBJ2-3 and V is TRBV6-6; 12 nucleotides agree with TRBD2. Trimming removed 2 bases from V and 1 base from J; junction bases left unmatched: 4. There are 17 residues in the CDR3. Germline V CDR1 and CDR2: MNHNY, SVGAGI (reference sequence). The CDR3 reads CASSYGGLAGGTDTQYF. The CDR3 nucleotides read TGTGCCAGCAGTTACGGGGGACTAGCGGGCGGCACAGATACGCAGTATTTT.

The chain links TRBV6-1 to TRBJ2-2; the D is unclear. V dropped 1 base and J dropped 5 bases, with 11 bases sitting between them. Germline V lookup: CDR1 MNHNS, CDR2 SASEGT. CDR3 length equals 15 residues. Written as DNA, the CDR3 is TGTGCCAGCAGTGAAGAGGTGGTGCAGACCGGGGAGCTGTTTTTT. Its protein is CASSEEVVQTGELFF.

The V and J genes are TRBV19 and TRBJ1-5; 7 bases line up with TRBD1. The ends lost 5 bases at V and 3 bases at J; junction bases unmatched: 4. The CDR3 runs to 14 residues. Per the germline V gene, CDR1 is LNHDA and CDR2 is SQIVND (reference sequence). The CDR3 region is CASSPDRDNQPQHF. The CDR3 DNA follows: TGTGCCAGTAGTCCTGACAGGGACAATCAGCCCCAGCATTTT.

In regard to this clonotype: A much larger clone differs from this one at a single base, so this may be a read error. The CDR3 DNA is TGTGCCACCGGCGCAATATTGTATGAGCAGTTCTTC. Its protein product is CATGAILYEQFF. This chain joins TRBV28 and TRBJ2-1, with D hard to call. Germline V CDR1 and CDR2: MDHEN, SYDVKM. Between the trimmed V and J ends, which lost 10 bases and 8 bases, there was a span of 15 bases. This CDR3 region has 12 residues.

The chain couples TRBV12-3 or TRBV12-4 to TRBJ2-7; the D call may be TRBD1 or TRBD2 (5 bases each). V lost 5 bases to trimming and J lost 12 bases, with 20 bases between them. The CDR3 contains 13 residues. The CDR3 nucleotides read TGTGCCAGCAGTCCACGGGACCCGATCAACCCGTACTTC. Amino acid sequence: CASSPRDPINPYF.

By sample fraction, this clonotype is large (0.1 to 1%). The chain recombines TRBV6-5 with TRBJ1-2, with 7 bases identical to TRBD1. The CDR3 contains 17 residues. The J segment lost 0 bases and the V segment lost 5 bases, leaving 12 bases of the junction unmatched. Looked up from germline, CDR1 is MNHEY and CDR2 is SVGAGI. As DNA, the CDR3 is TGTGCCAGCAGTCCGGGCGGAGAGGGGGCGACTAACTATGGCTACACCTTC. As protein: CASSPGGEGATNYGYTF.